What follows is one T cell receptor (beta chain) and its context. The target antigen is unknown. This sample is part of a study of human T cells and chemical hapten exposure. For the study at large: Slight volume differences across pooled libraries mainly accounted for varying per-sample TCR yields.

Total RNA was isolated from whole blood that had not been fractionated. Individual cDNA molecules had unique molecular identifiers attached to them by the library. TCRdb reprocessed the reads with MiXCR, giving one entry per CDR3 protein. Of 95,000 to 150,000 distinct CDR3 sequences detected, 8.5% appear once; the ten largest clones hold about 1.4%. V lost 2 bases to trimming and J lost 0 bases, with 11 bases between them. This CDR3 has 15 residues. Germline CDR1 is SGHAT and CDR2 is FQDESV (reference sequence). Study results and limitations: With DPC sensitization, TCRs exceeding 1 in 1000 frequency showed no change.

This chain uses TRBV11-1 with TRBJ2-7, with D unclear. The receptor's source is a human donor in good health. Some clones in this sample may be carry-over from other donors' samples. What was sequenced was whole blood. The CDR3 DNA is TGTGCCAGCAGCTTAATCGGCGTCTCCTCCTACGAGCAGTACTTC. This gives the protein CASSLIGVSSYEQYF.